This T cell receptor (beta chain) was sequenced for a study of blood T cell repertoires in COVID-19. At the level of the study: The cDNA or gDNA used as material had been derived from T cells, B-cell-depleted T cells, or PBMCs.

Study processing details: It was from reference gene primer amplification that nucleated cell counts were estimated. The protocol was immunoSEQ multiplex PCR, while the TCRdb copy is restricted to in-frame clones and leaves out a portion. That table furnishes V, J and clone size, whereas the DNA furnished D and trimming. This sample yields 220,000 or so clones, of which over 65% are seen a single time; 3% to 4% belongs to the top ten. V lost 1 base and J lost 1, with 9 bases in between. The CDR3 extends over 15 amino acids. Germline lookup yields CDR1 LGHNT and CDR2 FRNRAP. In Cohort 3, a recovered donor had either two negative PCRs, clearance, or symptom resolution.

Material: PBMCs or T cells enriched from blood (not recorded which). The chain is built from TRBV12-5 and TRBJ2-3; the D gene is possibly TRBD1 (6 bases). The receptor comes from a woman in her fifties or sixties who had recovered from COVID-19. The CDR3 sequence: CASGLAQGRTDTQYF. CDR3 sequence (DNA): TGTGCTAGTGGTTTGGCTCAGGGGCGCACAGATACGCAGTATTTT.